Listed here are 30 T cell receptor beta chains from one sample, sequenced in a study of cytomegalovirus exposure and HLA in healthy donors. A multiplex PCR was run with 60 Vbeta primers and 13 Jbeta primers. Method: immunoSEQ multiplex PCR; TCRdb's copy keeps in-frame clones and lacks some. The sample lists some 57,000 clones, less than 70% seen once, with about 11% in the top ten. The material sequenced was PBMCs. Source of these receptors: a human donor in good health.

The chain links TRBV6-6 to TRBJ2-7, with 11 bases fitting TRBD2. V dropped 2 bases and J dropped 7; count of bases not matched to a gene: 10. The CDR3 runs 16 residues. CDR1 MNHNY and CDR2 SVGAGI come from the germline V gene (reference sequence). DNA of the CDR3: TGTGCCAGCAGTTACGGGTCTGTAACTAGCGGGGGTGAGCAGTACTTC. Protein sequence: CASSYGSVTSGGEQYF.

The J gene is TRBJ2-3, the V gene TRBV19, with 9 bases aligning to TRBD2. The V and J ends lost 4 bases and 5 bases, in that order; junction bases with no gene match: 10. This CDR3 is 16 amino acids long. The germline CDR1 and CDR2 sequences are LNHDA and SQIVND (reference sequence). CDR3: CASSTQPGLAIDTQYF. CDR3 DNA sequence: TGTGCCAGTAGTACCCAACCGGGACTAGCAATAGATACGCAGTATTTT.

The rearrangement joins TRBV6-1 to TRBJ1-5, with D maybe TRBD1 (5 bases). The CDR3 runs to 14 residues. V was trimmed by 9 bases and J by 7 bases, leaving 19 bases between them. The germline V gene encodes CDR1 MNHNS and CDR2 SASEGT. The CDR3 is CASRTGAGIQPQHF. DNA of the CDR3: TGTGCCAGTCGAACGGGAGCAGGGATCCAGCCCCAGCATTTT.

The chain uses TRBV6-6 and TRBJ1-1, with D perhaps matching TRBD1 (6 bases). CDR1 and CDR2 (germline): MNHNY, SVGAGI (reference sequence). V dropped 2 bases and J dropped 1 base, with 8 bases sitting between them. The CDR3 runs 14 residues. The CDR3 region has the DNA TGTGCCAGCAGTTACGGGACATCGAACACTGAAGCTTTCTTT. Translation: CASSYGTSNTEAFF.

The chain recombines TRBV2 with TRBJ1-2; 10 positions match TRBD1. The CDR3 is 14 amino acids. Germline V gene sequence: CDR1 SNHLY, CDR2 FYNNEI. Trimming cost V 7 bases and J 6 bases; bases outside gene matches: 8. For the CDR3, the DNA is TGTGCCAGCAAAACTTCGGGACAGGGGAATGGCTACACCTTC. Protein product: CASKTSGQGNGYTF.

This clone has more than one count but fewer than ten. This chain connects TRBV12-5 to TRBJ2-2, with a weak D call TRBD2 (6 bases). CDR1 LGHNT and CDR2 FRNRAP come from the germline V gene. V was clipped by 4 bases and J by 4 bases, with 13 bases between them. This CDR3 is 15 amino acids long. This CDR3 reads CASGSQGLGTGELFF. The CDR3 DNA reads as TGTGCTAGTGGTTCCCAGGGACTCGGCACCGGGGAGCTGTTTTTT.

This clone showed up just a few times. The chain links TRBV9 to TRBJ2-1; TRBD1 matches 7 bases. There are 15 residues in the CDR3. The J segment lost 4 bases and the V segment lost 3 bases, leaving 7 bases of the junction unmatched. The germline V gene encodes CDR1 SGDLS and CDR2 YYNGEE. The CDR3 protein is CASSASGQPYNEQFF. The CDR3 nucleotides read TGTGCCAGCAGCGCGTCGGGACAGCCTTACAATGAGCAGTTCTTC.

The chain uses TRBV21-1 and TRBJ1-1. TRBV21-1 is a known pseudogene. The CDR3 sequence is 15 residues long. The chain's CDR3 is CASSKVQGRATEAFF. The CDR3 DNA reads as TGTGCCAGCAGCAAAGTTCAGGGGAGGGCCACTGAAGCTTTCTTT.

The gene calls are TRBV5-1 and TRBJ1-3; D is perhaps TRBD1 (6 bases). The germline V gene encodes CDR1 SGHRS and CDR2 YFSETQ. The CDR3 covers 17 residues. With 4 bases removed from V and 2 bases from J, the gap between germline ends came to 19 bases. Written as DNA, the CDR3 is TGCGCCAGCAGCGGTCACGGGACACTGTCACCTGGAAACACCATATATTTT. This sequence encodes CASSGHGTLSPGNTIYF.

The CDR3 sequence is CAWSPNLIPGDLFF. CDR3 DNA sequence: TGTGCCTGGAGTCCCAACCTAATACCAGGGGATCTGTTTTTT. This rearrangement joins TRBV30 to TRBJ1-4, with D perhaps matching TRBD1 (6 bases). This CDR3 comprises 14 residues. V was clipped by 2 bases and J by 14 bases, with 21 bases between them. In germline, CDR1 is GTSNPN, CDR2 SVGIG (reference sequence).

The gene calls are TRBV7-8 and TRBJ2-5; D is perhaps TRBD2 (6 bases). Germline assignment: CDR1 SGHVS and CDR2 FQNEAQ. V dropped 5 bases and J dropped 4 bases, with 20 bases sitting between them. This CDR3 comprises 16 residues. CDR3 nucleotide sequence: TGTGCCAGCAGCCCACTGATCGGGGGAGGAGTAGAGACCCAGTACTTC. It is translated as CASSPLIGGGVETQYF.

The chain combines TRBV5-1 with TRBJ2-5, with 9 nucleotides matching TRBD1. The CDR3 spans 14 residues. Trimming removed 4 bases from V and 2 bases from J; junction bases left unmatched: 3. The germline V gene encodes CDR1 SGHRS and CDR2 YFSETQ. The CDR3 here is CASSRGTGQETQYF. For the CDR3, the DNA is TGCGCCAGCAGCCGCGGGACAGGGCAAGAGACCCAGTACTTC.

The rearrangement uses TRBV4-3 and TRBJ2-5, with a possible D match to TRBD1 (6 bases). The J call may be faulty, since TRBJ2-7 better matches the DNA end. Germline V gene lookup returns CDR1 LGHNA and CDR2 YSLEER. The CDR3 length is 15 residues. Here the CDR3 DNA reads TGCGCCAGCAGCCAAGATAGGGCAGGGGCCTACGAGCAGTACTTC. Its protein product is CASSQDRAGAYEQYF.

In DNA form, the CDR3 reads TGCAGCGCCCGGGGGGCCGATGGAAACACCATATATTTT. It codes for CSARGADGNTIYF. The chain joins TRBV29-1 to TRBJ1-3; maybe TRBD1 (6 bases). Per the germline V gene, CDR1 is SQVTM and CDR2 is ANQGSEA. The CDR3 loop spans 13 amino acids. V dropped 7 bases and J dropped 3 bases, with 13 bases sitting between them.

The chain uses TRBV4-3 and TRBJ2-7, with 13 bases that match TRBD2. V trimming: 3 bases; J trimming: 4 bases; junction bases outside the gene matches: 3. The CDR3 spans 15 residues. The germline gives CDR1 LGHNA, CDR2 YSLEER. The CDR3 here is CASSQGTSGEYEQYF. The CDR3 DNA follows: TGCGCCAGCAGCCAGGGGACTAGCGGGGAGTACGAGCAGTACTTC.

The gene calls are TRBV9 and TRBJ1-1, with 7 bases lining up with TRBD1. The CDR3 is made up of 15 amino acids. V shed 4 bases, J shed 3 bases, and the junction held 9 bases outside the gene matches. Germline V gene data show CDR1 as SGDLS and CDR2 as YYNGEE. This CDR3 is CASSPLGQFYTEAFF. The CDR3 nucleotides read TGTGCCAGCAGCCCCTTGGGACAGTTTTACACTGAAGCTTTCTTT.

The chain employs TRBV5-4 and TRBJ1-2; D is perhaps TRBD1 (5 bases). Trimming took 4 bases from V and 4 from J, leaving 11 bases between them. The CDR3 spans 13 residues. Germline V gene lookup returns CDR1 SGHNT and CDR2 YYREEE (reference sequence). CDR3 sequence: CASSPTGTYGYTF. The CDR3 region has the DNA TGTGCCAGCAGCCCAACAGGTACCTATGGCTACACCTTC.

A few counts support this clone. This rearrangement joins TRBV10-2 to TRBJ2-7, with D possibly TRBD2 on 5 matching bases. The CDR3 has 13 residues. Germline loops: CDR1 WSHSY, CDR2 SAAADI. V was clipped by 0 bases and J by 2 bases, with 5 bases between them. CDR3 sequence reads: CASSESGAYEQYF. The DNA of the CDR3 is TGCGCCAGCAGTGAGTCGGGAGCCTACGAGCAGTACTTC.

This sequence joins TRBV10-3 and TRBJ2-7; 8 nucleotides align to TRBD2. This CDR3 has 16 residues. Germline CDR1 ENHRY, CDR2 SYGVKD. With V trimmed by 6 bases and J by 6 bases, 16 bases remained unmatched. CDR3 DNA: TGTGCCATCAGCGACCCCGGGGGGGCGCCGATTGGCGAGCAGTACTTC. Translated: CAISDPGGAPIGEQYF.

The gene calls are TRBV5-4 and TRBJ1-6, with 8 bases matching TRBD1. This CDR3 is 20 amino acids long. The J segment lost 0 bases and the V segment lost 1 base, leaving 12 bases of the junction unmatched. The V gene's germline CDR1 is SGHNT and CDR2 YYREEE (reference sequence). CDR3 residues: CASSLSGGQGIGSYNSPLHF. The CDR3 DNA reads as TGTGCCAGCAGCTTGTCGGGAGGACAGGGCATCGGCTCCTATAATTCACCCCTCCACTTT.

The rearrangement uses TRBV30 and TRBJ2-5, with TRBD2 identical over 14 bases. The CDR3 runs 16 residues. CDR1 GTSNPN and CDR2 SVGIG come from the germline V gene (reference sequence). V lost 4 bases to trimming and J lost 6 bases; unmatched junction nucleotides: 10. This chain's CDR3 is CAWNYGTSGGIKTQYF. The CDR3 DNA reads TGTGCCTGGAACTATGGGACTAGCGGGGGTATCAAGACCCAGTACTTC.

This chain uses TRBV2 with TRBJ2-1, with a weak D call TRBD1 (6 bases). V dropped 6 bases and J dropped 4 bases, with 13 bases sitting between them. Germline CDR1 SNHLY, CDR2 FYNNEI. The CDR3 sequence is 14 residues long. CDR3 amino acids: CASSDRDTYNEQFF. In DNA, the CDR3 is TGTGCCAGCAGCGACCGGGACACATACAATGAGCAGTTCTTC.

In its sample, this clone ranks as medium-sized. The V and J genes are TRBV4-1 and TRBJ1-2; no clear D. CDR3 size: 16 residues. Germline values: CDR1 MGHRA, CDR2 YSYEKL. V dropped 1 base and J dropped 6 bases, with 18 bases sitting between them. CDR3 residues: CASSQGGSLLMDGYTF. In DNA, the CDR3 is TGCGCCAGCAGCCAAGGCGGGTCACTCCTGATGGATGGCTACACCTTC.

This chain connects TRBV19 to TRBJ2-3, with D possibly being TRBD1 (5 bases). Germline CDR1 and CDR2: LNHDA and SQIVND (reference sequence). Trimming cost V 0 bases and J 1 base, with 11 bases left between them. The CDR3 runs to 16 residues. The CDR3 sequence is CASSIEPGRRTDTQYF. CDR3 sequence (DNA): TGTGCCAGTAGTATAGAGCCAGGGCGGCGCACAGATACGCAGTATTTT.

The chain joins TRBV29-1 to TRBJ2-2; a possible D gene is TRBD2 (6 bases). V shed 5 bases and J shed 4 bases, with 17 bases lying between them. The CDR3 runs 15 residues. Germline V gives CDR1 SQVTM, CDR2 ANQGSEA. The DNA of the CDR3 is TGCAGCGTTCGGGCTCAGGGAGGTTTCACCGGGGAGCTGTTTTTT. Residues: CSVRAQGGFTGELFF.

CDR3 residues: CASKGQGLEQETQYF. The CDR3 bases are TGTGCCAGCAAGGGACAGGGCTTAGAGCAAGAGACCCAGTACTTC. This chain joins TRBV5-8 and TRBJ2-5, with TRBD1 matching over 9 bases. The length of the CDR3 is 15 residues. After removal of 6 bases from V and 2 bases from J, the junction contained 8 bases not matched to a gene. From germline, CDR1 is SGHTS and CDR2 YDEGEE.

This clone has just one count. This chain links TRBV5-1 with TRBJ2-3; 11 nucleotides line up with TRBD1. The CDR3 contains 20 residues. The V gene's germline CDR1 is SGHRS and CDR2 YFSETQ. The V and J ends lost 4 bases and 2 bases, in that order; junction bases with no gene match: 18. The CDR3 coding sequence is TGCGCCAGCAGCGATCCCGGGGGGGACGGGACAGGGGGTCTCACAGATACGCAGTATTTT. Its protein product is CASSDPGGDGTGGLTDTQYF.

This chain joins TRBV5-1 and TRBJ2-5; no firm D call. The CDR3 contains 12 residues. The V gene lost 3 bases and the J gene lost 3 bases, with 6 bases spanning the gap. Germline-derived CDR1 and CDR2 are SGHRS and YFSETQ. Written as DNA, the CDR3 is TGCGCCAGCAGCTCGGTTAAAGAGACCCAGTACTTC. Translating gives CASSSVKETQYF.

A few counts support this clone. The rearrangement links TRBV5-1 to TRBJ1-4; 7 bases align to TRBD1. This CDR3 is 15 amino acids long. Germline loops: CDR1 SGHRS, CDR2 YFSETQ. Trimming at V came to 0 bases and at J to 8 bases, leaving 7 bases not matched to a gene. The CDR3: CASSLAWRGLEKLFF. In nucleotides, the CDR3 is TGCGCCAGCAGCTTGGCCTGGAGGGGGCTCGAAAAACTGTTTTTT.

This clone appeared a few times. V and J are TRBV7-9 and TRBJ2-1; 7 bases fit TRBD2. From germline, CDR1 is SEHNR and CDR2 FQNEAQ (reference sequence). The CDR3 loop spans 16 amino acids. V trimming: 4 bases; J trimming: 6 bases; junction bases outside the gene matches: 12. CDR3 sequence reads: CASSYNAAGRTNEQFF. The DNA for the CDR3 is TGTGCCAGCAGCTATAACGCAGCGGGGCGCACCAATGAGCAGTTCTTC.